These 16 T cell receptor beta chains were sequenced from one sample in a study of CXCR3-negative and CXCR3-positive naive CD8 T cells. It was by 5' RACE with UMI labels that the TRB cDNA libraries were prepared. Following a re-call of the 5' RACE reads, TCRdb has one entry per CDR3 protein and lacks DNA. Its clone listing holds around 81,000 distinct CDR3 sequences. The sequencing input was naive CXCR3- CD8+ T cells from blood. Sample subset: CD45RO-CCR7+CD27+CD95- naive CD8+ T cells lacking CXCR3 (TNR3-). These receptors came from a human donor in good health. Some clones in this sample may be carry-over from other donors' samples.

The chain joins TRBV19 to TRBJ2-5. The CDR3 runs 11 residues. Germline lookup yields CDR1 LNHDA and CDR2 SQIVND (reference sequence). This CDR3 reads CAPTEQETQYF.

CDR3 sequence reads: CSAREAGQPQHF. The rearrangement uses TRBV29-1 and TRBJ1-5; TCRdb designates TRBD1, a call that cannot be tested without DNA. Germline V gene lookup returns CDR1 SQVTM and CDR2 ANQGSEA. The CDR3 extends over 12 amino acids.

The chain carries TRBV29-1 and TRBJ1-2; TCRdb returns TRBD1, unconfirmable since there is no DNA. Germline values: CDR1 SQVTM, CDR2 ANQGSEA. There are 13 residues in the CDR3. This CDR3 reads CSARAEDRYGYTF.

The genes are TRBV28 and TRBJ2-1; TCRdb proposes TRBD1, but this gene call is untestable without DNA. The V gene's germline CDR1 is MDHEN and CDR2 SYDVKM. The CDR3 runs 18 residues. CDR3 amino acids: CASSSRPPTSLGYNEQFF.

The chain recombines TRBV29-1 with TRBJ2-3; absent DNA, TCRdb's TRBD1 call cannot be checked. Germline V gene lookup returns CDR1 SQVTM and CDR2 ANQGSEA. The CDR3 runs 14 residues. CDR3 amino acids: CSVEQGVQRDTQYF.

J is TRBJ2-3 and V is TRBV2; TCRdb indicates TRBD1, and absent DNA this call remains unverified. This CDR3 spans 14 amino acids. Germline V gene lookup returns CDR1 SNHLY and CDR2 FYNNEI. The CDR3 region is CASTLLLGADTQYF.

The V gene is TRBV6-2 or TRBV6-3, the J gene TRBJ1-5. The CDR3 has 12 amino acids. Germline assignment: CDR1 MNHEY and CDR2 SVGEGT. Here the CDR3 reads CASSYLLQPQHF.

The J gene is TRBJ2-3, the V gene TRBV6-5; TCRdb's D gene call, TRBD2, goes unchecked for lack of DNA. Germline CDR1 is MNHEY and CDR2 is SVGAGI. The length of the CDR3 is 19 residues. The CDR3: CASSSGTSLTRTSTDTQYF.

The V gene is TRBV29-1, the J gene TRBJ1-1; TCRdb's D gene call, TRBD1, goes unchecked for lack of DNA. Germline CDR1 and CDR2: SQVTM and ANQGSEA. This CDR3 comprises 14 residues. The CDR3 spells CSVEVPRGNTEAFF. The full variable domain, with the rest looked up from reference TRBV29-1 and TRBJ1-1, is SAVISQKPSRDICQRGTSLTIQCQVDSQVTMMFWYRQQPGQSLTLIATANQGSEATYESGFVIDKFPISRPNLTFSTLTVSNMSPEDSSIYLCSVEVPRGNTEAFFGQGTRLTVV.

The V call is TRBV9, the J call TRBJ2-7; TCRdb's D gene call, TRBD1, goes unchecked for lack of DNA. CDR1 and CDR2 (germline): SGDLS, YYNGEE. CDR3 size: 16 residues. CDR3: CASSPHSGQGTYEQYF. The whole variable domain, remainder taken from reference TRBV9 and TRBJ2-7, is DSGVTQTPKHLITATGQRVTLRCSPRSGDLSVYWYQQSLDQGLQFLIQYYNGEERAKGNILERFSAQQFPDLHSELNLSSLELGDSALYFCASSPHSGQGTYEQYFGPGTRLTVT.

The J gene is TRBJ2-7, the V gene TRBV27. CDR3 size: 13 residues. The V gene's germline CDR1 is MNHEY and CDR2 SMNVEV (reference sequence). The CDR3 reads CASRGRTTYEQYF.

The J gene is TRBJ1-6, the V gene TRBV27; TCRdb's assignment of TRBD1 cannot be checked, as there is no DNA. CDR3 size: 15 residues. Germline assignment: CDR1 MNHEY and CDR2 SMNVEV (reference sequence). CDR3 protein: CASSSTQGYNSPLHF.

The V and J genes are TRBV6-2 or TRBV6-3 and TRBJ2-3; TCRdb names TRBD2, which stays unverified in the absence of DNA. The CDR3 sequence is 19 residues long. From germline, CDR1 is MNHEY and CDR2 SVGEGT. The CDR3 here is CASSLGLAGVLVGTDTQYF.

The CDR3 is CASTNRGQGYNEQFF. The chain has TRBV7-2 and TRBJ2-1; the D gene TCRdb calls, TRBD1, cannot be checked with no DNA. The germline V gene encodes CDR1 SGHTA and CDR2 FQGNSA. CDR3 size: 15 residues.

The chain links TRBV25-1 to TRBJ2-7; the D call from TCRdb, TRBD2, cannot be confirmed without DNA. Germline assignment: CDR1 MGHDK and CDR2 SYGVNS. The CDR3 loop spans 15 amino acids. The CDR3 here is CASSEGLVVTYEQYF.

The chain has TRBV12-5 and TRBJ2-1. Germline V lookup: CDR1 LGHNT, CDR2 FRNRAP. This CDR3 comprises 15 residues. CDR3 loop: CASGQLGLTANEQFF.